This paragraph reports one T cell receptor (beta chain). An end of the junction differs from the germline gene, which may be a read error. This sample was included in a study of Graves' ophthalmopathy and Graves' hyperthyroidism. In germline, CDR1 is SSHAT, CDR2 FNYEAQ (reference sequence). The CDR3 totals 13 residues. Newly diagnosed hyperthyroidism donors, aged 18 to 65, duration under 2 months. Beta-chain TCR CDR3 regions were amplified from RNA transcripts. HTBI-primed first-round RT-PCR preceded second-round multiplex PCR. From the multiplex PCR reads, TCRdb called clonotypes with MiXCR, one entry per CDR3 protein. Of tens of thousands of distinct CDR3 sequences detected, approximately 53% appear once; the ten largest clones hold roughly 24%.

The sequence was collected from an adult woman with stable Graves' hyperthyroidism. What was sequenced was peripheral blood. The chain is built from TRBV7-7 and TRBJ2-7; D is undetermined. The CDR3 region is CASSPGTSYERYF. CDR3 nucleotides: TGTGCTAGCAGCCCAGGAACCTCCTACGAGCGGTACTTC. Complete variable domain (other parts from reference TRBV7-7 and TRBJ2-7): GAGVSQSPRYKVTKRGQDVTLRCDPISSHATLYWYQQALGQGPEFLTYFNYEAQPDKSGLPSDRFSAERPEGSISTLTIQRTEQRDSAMYRCASSPGTSYERYFGPGTRLTVT.